The entry below describes one TCR beta chain. Its specificity is unknown. The CDR3 has 11 residues. The germline V gene encodes CDR1 LGHDT and CDR2 YNNKEL (reference sequence). V was shortened by 1 base and J by 8 bases, with 4 bases between the two germline ends. The assay was immunoSEQ multiplex PCR, and TCRdb's table has in-frame clones only and misses some. The repertoire holds roughly 9,700 clones, with around 79% as singletons. This sample was included in a study of stem cell transplantation in POMP-related autoinflammatory disease. Study information: Hypothesis: faulty thymoproteasomes impair CD8+ T-cell selection, skewing TRB repertoires. DNA chimerism showed 100% graft donor engraftment of neutrophils and platelets through one year.

General observations from the study: A trend toward lower repertoire diversity and greater clonality appeared in every analyzed T-cell subset of PRAID patients.

The rearrangement uses TRBV3-1 (or the pseudogene TRBV3-2) and TRBJ2-3; D unclear. The sequences come from CD4+ T cells from PBMCs, collected after stem cell transplantation. This clonotype originated in a human patient with POMP-related autoinflammation and immune dysregulation (PRAID). The graft donor may be the source of some T cells. The CDR3 DNA is TGTGCCAGCAGCCAAGTTTCTACGCAGTATTTT. It translates to CASSQVSTQYF.